This TCR beta chain was sequenced in a study of blood T cell repertoires in COVID-19. CDR3 length equals 14 residues. CDR1 is KGHSH, CDR2 LQKENI, per germline. V lost 2 bases and J 8 bases, leaving 12 bases between the germline ends. Residents of about two dozen US areas, aged roughly 18 to 89 years, made up the participants. Study processing details: Amplified reference gene primers provided the basis for estimating nucleated cell counts. Here immunoSEQ multiplex PCR was the method, and the copy in TCRdb shows in-frame clones only, minus some. The D gene and trimming were derived from the DNA, and the V and J assignments and clone size from that table. There are over 120,000 clones in the sample; around 86% occur only once, and approximately 10% lies in the top ten.

The rearrangement uses TRBV18 and TRBJ1-4; D unclear. The receptor was derived from a man aged 55 to 70 who had recovered from COVID-19. The sequenced sample was PBMCs or T cells enriched from blood (not recorded which). CDR3 sequence (DNA): TGTGCCAGCTCACCAGGGCTATCGGGGGAAAAACTGTTTTTT. Its translation: CASSPGLSGEKLFF.